Described below is a single T cell receptor (beta chain) sequence and its context. This clone came up once. Its specific antigen is unknown. Base quality data are lacking; no much larger clone is found one base away. The immunoSEQ Assay, a bias-controlled multiplex PCR, was used to amplify TCRbeta CDR3 regions from genomic DNA. The paper's data handling went like this. Within the assay, amplification of reference gene primers was used to estimate how many nucleated cells each sample contained. To quantify the absolute abundance of each unique TCRbeta CDR3 rearrangement, sequence reads were collapsed and filtered. For each sample, productive Simpson clonality was calculated as the square root of Simpson's diversity index across productive rearrangements. TCRdb mirrors the immuneACCESS table, restricted to in-frame sequences. Some clones are absent from its copies; in checked studies, under half trace to an unresolved V gene, and the reason for the others is unknown. Clone size and the V and J calls come from that table; the DNA yielded D and trimming. The sample data list about 40,000 clones, and approximately 90% of these were observed just once. The ten largest clonotypes hold 15% to 20% of the sample.

The sample originates from a study of blood T cell repertoires in COVID-19 (dated by TCRdb to 2020 to 2022). Regarding the study in general: The collaborator samples originated in the United States, Italy and Spain and spanned the acute and convalescent phases of COVID-19. Sample metadata almost always included a de-identified subject ID, COVID-19 status, age in years and sex. Where available, HLA class I and class II types were taken from metadata supplied by the sample provider and were not determined by assay-based typing. The material from the prospective study consisted of cDNA or gDNA derived from T cells, B-cell-depleted T cells, or PBMCs. Samples came from the ongoing ImmuneRACE study (first 160 participants) plus 1,254 subjects from 6 global collaborators. The repertoires were released in a freely available public database meant as a resource for research on the immune response to SARS-CoV-2. Subjects who had been exposed to COVID-19, were actively infected with it, or had recovered from it provided the deeply sampled blood TCRbeta repertoires that made up the dataset. Points the paper makes about the study in general: Clinical and demographic metadata were provided uncurated, with the amount varying by source and participant.

Collaborating institutions collected whole blood in K2EDTA tubes following their own protocols. For TCRbeta analysis, collaborators shipped samples in one of three forms: frozen whole blood, isolated PBMCs, or DNA extracted from either of those sample types. Taken from the germline V gene (reference sequence), the CDR1 and CDR2 loops are LGHDT and YNNKEL. The CDR3 starts with the cysteine, ends with the phenylalanine, and has 17 residues. Of all the DNA, just the CDR3 is kept, 51 bases in frame from base 1. V and J lose 2 bases and 2 bases, and a span of 16 bases separates them. The rearranged chain carries TRBV3-1 (or the pseudogene TRBV3-2) and TRBJ2-1; perhaps TRBD2 is the D gene, with 5 bases matching. Sequenced sample: peripheral blood. This receptor was obtained from a man aged 50-60 years in a cohort sampled during active COVID-19. The CDR3 protein is CASSQWELAPTYNEQFF. The DNA sequence reads TGTGCCAGCAGCCAATGGGAGTTAGCGCCGACCTACAATGAGCAGTTCTTC.